Presented here are 31 T cell receptor beta chains from one specimen sequenced in a study of CD8+CD57+ T cells in acquired aplastic anemia. Genomic DNA was employed as the template in profiling TCR beta VDJ and CDR3. MiXCR, applied by TCRdb to the reads, yields one record per CDR3 protein. In the table there are 150,000 to 200,000 distinct CDR3 sequences, 60% to 70% of which are singletons. The material sequenced was sorted CD4+, CD8+, or CD8+CD57+ T cells (not recorded which) from PBMCs. Receptors originate from a human donor in good health.

V and J are TRBV6-2 or TRBV6-3 and TRBJ1-6; 7 nucleotides match TRBD1. After removal of 8 bases from V and 5 bases from J, the junction contained 3 bases not matched to a gene. Germline V gives CDR1 MNHEY, CDR2 SVGEGT. The CDR3 spans 13 residues. The CDR3 DNA reads TGTGCCAGCGTCAGGGGGAATAATTCACCCCTCCACTTT. This sequence encodes CASVRGNNSPLHF.

The rearrangement uses TRBV5-4 and TRBJ2-5, with D unresolved. With 1 base removed from V and 5 bases from J, the gap between germline ends came to 6 bases. The germline V gene encodes CDR1 SGHNT and CDR2 YYREEE (reference sequence). The CDR3 has 12 amino acids. The CDR3 nucleotides are TGTGCCAGCAGCTTGATTGCGGAGACCCAGTACTTC. This gives the protein CASSLIAETQYF.

At least ten counts were recorded for this clonotype. Here the CDR3 reads CASSLSGSYTEAFF. The DNA of the CDR3 is TGTGCCAGCAGTTTATCCGGGAGTTACACTGAAGCTTTCTTT. The chain is built from TRBV12-3 or TRBV12-4 and TRBJ1-1, with D unclear. The CDR3 covers 14 residues. V was trimmed by 2 bases and J by 3 bases, leaving 10 bases between them.

The V gene is TRBV7-3, the J gene TRBJ2-7; 9 nucleotides agree with TRBD2. The CDR3 is 14 residues long. V lost 5 bases to trimming and J lost 4 bases; unmatched junction nucleotides: 6. From germline, CDR1 is SGHTA and CDR2 FQGTGA. Here the CDR3 reads CASSPGTSTYEQYF. Here the CDR3 DNA reads TGTGCCAGCAGCCCCGGGACTAGCACGTACGAGCAGTACTTC.

Points on this clonotype: One junction end disagrees with the germline gene, perhaps due to a read error. The V call is TRBV9, the J call TRBJ2-2; TRBD1 is a possible D gene (6 bases). Germline CDR1 SGDLS, CDR2 YYNGEE. The CDR3 consists of 15 residues. The CDR3 here is CASSAGTTNTVELFF. CDR3 DNA sequence: TGTGCCAGCAGCGCCGGGACAACGAACACCGTGGAGCTGTTTTTT.

V and J are TRBV7-9 and TRBJ2-3; D remains unclear. The CDR3 consists of 13 residues. Per the germline V gene, CDR1 is SEHNR and CDR2 is FQNEAQ (reference sequence). Trimming took off 6 bases at V and 0 bases at J, with 7 bases between the two ends. The CDR3 loop reads CASSPDSTDTQYF. The CDR3, as DNA: TGTGCCAGCAGTCCCGATAGCACAGATACGCAGTATTTT. Supplemented by reference TRBV7-9 and TRBJ2-3, the full variable domain reads DTGVSQNPRHKITKRGQNVTFRCDPISEHNRLYWYRQTLGQGPEFLTYFQNEAQLEKSRLLSDRFSAERPKGSFSTLEIQRTEQGDSAMYLCASSPDSTDTQYFGPGTRLTVL.

The V call is TRBV7-8, the J call TRBJ2-3; no clear D. Germline CDR1 and CDR2: SGHVS and FQNEAQ. V lost 7 bases and J lost 0, with 8 bases in between. The length of the CDR3 is 13 residues. The CDR3 reads CASTDSSTDTQYF. For the CDR3, the DNA is TGTGCCAGCACCGACTCCAGCACAGATACGCAGTATTTT.

Turning to this clonotype: A read error may explain this, as a much larger clone is one base away. V gene TRBV19 combines with J gene TRBJ1-1, with 8 bases lining up with TRBD1. The V gene's germline CDR1 is LNHDA and CDR2 SQIVND (reference sequence). This CDR3 is built from 18 residues. The DNA for the CDR3 is TGTGCCAGTAGTATCGACGCCTATCGGACAGGGTTGAACACTGAAGCTCTCTTT. Translating gives CASSIDAYRTGLNTEALF. Full variable domain (missing parts from reference TRBV19 and TRBJ1-1): DGGITQSPKYLFRKEGQNVTLSCEQNLNHDAMYWYRQDPGQGLRLIYYSQIVNDFQKGDIAEGYSVSREKKESFPLTVTSAQKNPTAFYLCASSIDAYRTGLNTEALFGQGTRLTVV.

The V call is TRBV25-1, the J call TRBJ2-1; no firm D call. Trimming removed 5 bases at V and 4 bases at J, with 6 bases between. This CDR3 comprises 12 residues. Germline V gene lookup returns CDR1 MGHDK and CDR2 SYGVNS. CDR3 in DNA: TGTGCCAGCAGTAAGGGATACAATGAGCAGTTCTTC. Protein sequence: CASSKGYNEQFF. Combining the CDR3 with reference TRBV25-1 and TRBJ2-1 gives the whole variable domain EADIYQTPRYLVIGTGKKITLECSQTMGHDKMYWYQQDPGMELHLIHYSYGVNSTEKGDLSSESTVSRIRTEHFPLTLESARPSHTSQYLCASSKGYNEQFFGPGTRLTVL.

The chain has TRBV12-3 or TRBV12-4 and TRBJ2-2; D not resolved. The CDR3 totals 12 residues. V lost 4 bases, J lost 6 bases, and 6 bases lay in between. For the CDR3, the DNA is TGTGCCAGCAGTTCAGACTCCGGGGAGCTGTTTTTT. Protein sequence: CASSSDSGELFF.

The rearrangement uses TRBV5-1 and TRBJ2-3, with D tentatively TRBD1 or TRBD2 (6 bases each). Looked up from germline, CDR1 is SGHRS and CDR2 is YFSETQ. Deletions cut 9 bases from V and 1 base from J, with 15 bases between. This CDR3 is 14 amino acids long. The DNA of the CDR3 is TGCGCCACCCACGGGGGCGCAGGCACAGATACGCAGTATTTT. Amino acid sequence: CATHGGAGTDTQYF.

This chain connects TRBV7-8 to TRBJ2-2, with 10 bases lining up with TRBD2. This CDR3 is 16 amino acids long. V dropped 1 base and J dropped 6; count of bases not matched to a gene: 5. CDR1 SGHVS and CDR2 FQNEAQ come from the germline V gene. DNA for the CDR3: TGTGCCAGCAGCTTAGGTCTAGCGGGGGTCTCCGGGGAGCTGTTTTTT. The encoded protein is CASSLGLAGVSGELFF.

The chain has TRBV20-1 and TRBJ2-1, with 10 bases that match TRBD2. CDR3 length equals 14 residues. Germline-derived CDR1 and CDR2 are DFQATT and SNEGSKA (reference sequence). The ends lost 3 bases at V and 6 bases at J; junction bases unmatched: 5. The CDR3: CSASRTSGVNEQFF. In DNA form, the CDR3 reads TGCAGTGCTAGCCGGACTAGCGGAGTCAATGAGCAGTTCTTC.

A remark on this clonotype: This may stem from a read error, because a much larger clone lies one nucleotide away. This sequence joins TRBV27 and TRBJ1-5; no clear D gene. The CDR3 extends over 14 amino acids. Trimming took 5 bases from V and 7 from J, leaving 15 bases between them. Germline V CDR1 and CDR2: MNHEY, SMNVEV (reference sequence). The CDR3 spells CASSQGWLGQPQHF. The CDR3 region has the DNA TGTGCCAGCAGTCAAGGGTGGCTGGGACAGCCCCAGCATTTT.

The chain links TRBV25-1 to TRBJ2-3, with TRBD1 matching 10 bases. V was pared by 1 base and J by 4 bases, with 11 bases of the junction left unmatched. The CDR3 extends over 18 amino acids. Germline loops: CDR1 MGHDK, CDR2 SYGVNS. The CDR3 is CASSEFTGTGDGADTQYF. In nucleotides, the CDR3 is TGTGCCAGCAGTGAATTCACCGGGACAGGGGATGGCGCAGATACGCAGTATTTT.

A word on this clonotype: A much larger clone differs by one base, so this may be a read error. V is TRBV30 and J is TRBJ2-3; the D is unclear. The germline CDR1 and CDR2 sequences are GTSNPN and SVGIG (reference sequence). Trimming pared 8 bases from V and 2 bases from J, leaving 14 bases between. The CDR3 loop spans 13 amino acids. CDR3 residues: CAVTGGYTDTQYF. The CDR3 DNA reads as TGTGCCGTGACTGGCGGCTACACAGATACGCAGTATTTT.

On this clonotype: Its ends do not fully match the called genes, so a read error is possible. The rearrangement uses TRBV5-1 and TRBJ2-2, with 9 bases that match TRBD2. The CDR3 is made up of 18 amino acids. Germline assignment: CDR1 SGHRS and CDR2 YFSETQ. CDR3 region: CASSSREGSGSYTGELVF. The CDR3 bases are TGCGCCAGCAGCTCGAGGGAGGGTAGCGGGAGTTACACCGGGGAGCTGGTTTTT.

This rearrangement joins TRBV20-1 to TRBJ1-1; D might be TRBD1 (6 bases). Germline V gene sequence: CDR1 DFQATT, CDR2 SNEGSKA (reference sequence). The CDR3 totals 13 residues. Deletions cut 0 bases from V and 5 bases from J, with 10 bases between. CDR3 protein: CSAREGGRTEAFF. CDR3 coding DNA: TGCAGTGCTAGAGAAGGGGGTAGGACTGAAGCTTTCTTT.

This clonotype was found a few times. This chain joins TRBV5-6 and TRBJ1-3; 8 nucleotides match TRBD1. The CDR3 length is 14 residues. V trimming: 3 bases; J trimming: 4 bases; junction bases outside the gene matches: 3. From germline, CDR1 is SGHDT and CDR2 YYEEEE. CDR3 residues: CASSSTGEGNTIYF. The CDR3 nucleotides are TGTGCCAGCAGCTCGACAGGGGAGGGAAACACCATATATTTT. Complete variable domain (other parts from reference TRBV5-6 and TRBJ1-3): DAGVTQSPTHLIKTRGQQVTLRCSPKSGHDTVSWYQQALGQGPQFIFQYYEEEERQRGNFPDRFSGHQFPNYSSELNVNALLLGDSALYLCASSSTGEGNTIYFGEGSWLTVV.

Details on this clonotype: Just one base apart from a much larger clone, this may be a read error. Given the absence of the conserved phenylalanine or tryptophan at the CDR3 end, a read error is likely. The J gene is TRBJ1-2, the V gene TRBV9; D is unclear. Deletions cut 3 bases from V and 7 bases from J, with 22 bases between. This CDR3 spans 16 amino acids. Germline CDR1 is SGDLS and CDR2 is YYNGEE. CDR3 loop: CASSAQIGSPRGGYTL. The CDR3 DNA reads TGTGCCAGCAGCGCTCAAATAGGGAGTCCCCGGGGTGGCTACACCCTC.

This clonotype was counted between two and nine times. The CDR3 is CATDLRGNSNQPQHF. Here the CDR3 DNA reads TGTGCCACCGACCTCCGGGGGAATAGCAATCAGCCCCAGCATTTT. The chain carries TRBV6-1 and TRBJ1-5; D perhaps matches TRBD1 (5 bases). Germline assignment: CDR1 MNHNS and CDR2 SASEGT. The V gene lost 10 bases and the J gene lost 0 bases, with 16 bases spanning the gap. The CDR3 contains 15 residues.

This clonotype has only one observation. J is TRBJ1-2 and V is TRBV20-1; no firm D call. From germline, CDR1 is DFQATT and CDR2 SNEGSKA (reference sequence). This CDR3 is 13 amino acids long. The germline V and J ends were trimmed by 0 bases and 8 bases, with 13 bases remaining between them. The CDR3 bases are TGCAGTGCTAGAGATTGGGGAAAGACCGGCTACACCTTC. Amino acid sequence: CSARDWGKTGYTF.

In this sample, this clonotype turned up many times. V usage is TRBV4-1 and J usage is TRBJ2-7; the D gene is possibly TRBD1 (6 bases). The CDR3 sequence is 13 residues long. Germline loops: CDR1 MGHRA, CDR2 YSYEKL. Trimming cost V 4 bases and J 3 bases, with 10 bases left between them. CDR3 nucleotide sequence: TGCGCCAGCAGCCCAGAGACAGGCTACGAGCAGTACTTC. This translates into CASSPETGYEQYF.

This clonotype appeared a few times. V usage is TRBV7-8 and J usage is TRBJ2-7; no definite D call. The CDR3 spans 15 residues. Germline V gene sequence: CDR1 SGHVS, CDR2 FQNEAQ. The V end was cut by 1 base, the J end by 3 bases, with 13 bases between. The CDR3 here is CASSLDPLSGYEQYF. DNA for the CDR3: TGTGCCAGCAGCTTAGATCCCCTCAGTGGCTACGAGCAGTACTTC.

The V gene is TRBV25-1, the J gene TRBJ2-1; 8 nucleotides match TRBD1. The junction had 17 bases not matched to a gene; V was cut back by 4 bases and J by 0 bases. The CDR3 is made up of 20 amino acids. Germline V gene data show CDR1 as MGHDK and CDR2 as SYGVNS. This CDR3 reads CASSGATGDRAGSSYNEQFF. DNA of the CDR3: TGTGCCAGCAGTGGAGCGACAGGGGACCGAGCGGGCAGCTCCTACAATGAGCAGTTCTTC.

The chain uses TRBV5-1 and TRBJ2-5; the D is unclear. Looked up from germline, CDR1 is SGHRS and CDR2 is YFSETQ. V was clipped by 10 bases and J by 4 bases, with 20 bases between them. The CDR3 sequence is 14 residues long. CDR3 protein: CAGTPTPTTETQYF. CDR3 nucleotide sequence: TGCGCCGGCACCCCGACTCCCACCACAGAGACCCAGTACTTC.

The CDR3 loop is CATSLAGSGELFF. The CDR3 nucleotides are TGTGCCACCAGTTTGGCAGGGTCCGGGGAGCTGTTTTTT. The rearrangement joins TRBV24-1 to TRBJ2-2, with D perhaps matching TRBD1 (5 bases). Germline values: CDR1 KGHDR, CDR2 SFDVKD. The CDR3 consists of 13 residues. The V end lost 6 bases, the J end lost 6 bases, and 10 bases lay between the germline ends.

The rearrangement joins TRBV6-1 to TRBJ2-7; possibly TRBD2 for D (5 bases). V dropped 7 bases and J dropped 0 bases, with 16 bases sitting between them. CDR3 length equals 15 residues. CDR1 MNHNS and CDR2 SASEGT come from the germline V gene. The CDR3 is CASKEVVVPSYEQYF. In DNA form, the CDR3 reads TGTGCCAGCAAGGAGGTCGTGGTTCCCTCCTACGAGCAGTACTTC.

The genes are TRBV7-6 and TRBJ1-5; D remains ambiguous. CDR1 SGHVS and CDR2 FNYEAQ come from the germline V gene. V gave up 1 base and J gave up 5 bases, with 9 bases separating them. The CDR3 sequence is 14 residues long. The CDR3 sequence is CASSLVGRDQPQHF. DNA for the CDR3: TGTGCCAGCAGCTTAGTTGGTCGGGATCAGCCCCAGCATTTT.

This clonotype appeared many times. CDR3 region: CATSKGTSGRNEQFF. CDR3 DNA sequence: TGTGCCACCAGCAAAGGGACTAGCGGGAGGAATGAGCAGTTCTTC. The J gene is TRBJ2-1, the V gene TRBV15, with 15 bases fitting TRBD2. This CDR3 has 15 residues. Germline-derived CDR1 and CDR2 are LNHNV and YYDKDF (reference sequence). Trimming removed 4 bases from V and 7 bases from J; junction bases left unmatched: 2.

This clonotype appeared a single time. This may be a read error, as it is one base from a much larger clone. This chain joins TRBV19 and TRBJ2-3; a possible D gene is TRBD2 (7 bases). V lost 3 bases and J lost 12, with 40 bases in between. Germline V gene sequence: CDR1 LNHDA, CDR2 SQIVND (reference sequence). This CDR3 contains 21 residues. CDR3 bases: TGTGCCAGTAGTATTGGGGAACTCGGCGGGGGCACCCTCTATTCATTGGCTCCCCAGTATTTT. Amino acids: CASSIGELGGGTLYSLAPQYF.